This T cell receptor beta chain was observed in a study of neurological immune-mediated disorders (dated by TCRdb to the late 2010s). In terms of the full investigation: Among the approximately 34 multiple sclerosis patients, relapsing-remitting MS was present in approximately 31 and secondary progressive MS was present in 3. The cohort comprised 68 subjects: 15 or so HAM/TSP patients, 35 or so multiple sclerosis patients and about 20 healthy controls. Peripheral blood TCR-beta repertoires from patients with HTLV-I-associated myelopathy (HAM/TSP), patients with multiple sclerosis, and healthy controls were compared in the study using UMI-based sequencing. Alongside PBMC samples, the set of approximately 100 TCR-beta libraries contained longitudinal samples, technical triplicates, and paired CD4+ and CD8+ T-cell subsets that had been sorted. What the study reported, not specific to this receptor: The highest TCR clonal expansion was observed in HAM/TSP patients, whereas the lowest was observed in MS patients, even when compared with healthy controls. Phylogenetic analysis grouped repertoires from 18 of 34 MS patients into a cluster of related CDR3 sequences, suggesting a possible repertoire-level signature. The MS cluster showed no association with clinical or MRI features, and the authors stated that larger cohorts are needed. Across subjects, expanded clones never shared an identical CDR3 amino acid sequence, which suggests that the TCR-beta repertoires in every group were private.

The germline V gene provides CDR1 ENHRY and CDR2 SYGVKD. V ends up 7 bases short and J 1 base short, with an unmatched junction base count of 7. Counted from cysteine to phenylalanine, this CDR3 has 15 amino acids. Left in the record is the CDR3 DNA by itself, 45 bases read in frame from the first base. This clonotype was counted ten times or more. It lacks a known antigen. Qualities for individual bases were not recorded, and no much larger clone is one base off. For the unsorted PBMC libraries, 2 million PBMCs were stored in RNAlater at -80 degrees C until RNA extraction and were used to generate the libraries. Multiple sclerosis patients were enrolled in a US clinical protocol evaluating disease progression by magnetic resonance imaging. Peripheral blood was subjected to Ficoll-Hypaque density gradient centrifugation to isolate PBMCs, which were then cryopreserved in liquid nitrogen. To synthesize cDNA, template-switch 5'RACE was performed with a primer carrying a 10-nucleotide random unique molecular identifier so that each TCR transcript was tagged. Every sequencing run yielded over 190 million TCR-beta sequences covering 15-18 subjects. The RNeasy kit was used to extract total RNA. TCR-beta VDJ regions were amplified with primers for the TCR constant region and the 5'RACE anchor, using the KAPA Real-time Library Amplification kit. Sample indexes and Illumina adaptors were added in a first PCR, and a second PCR then increased library yield. After Ampure bead purification, the TCR product of roughly 650 bp was size-selected on a 2% E-gel SizeSelection system. Before pooling, library quality was checked on a Bioanalyzer, concentration was measured with Qubit, and libraries were quantified with the Kapa Library Quantification kit. Paired-end 2 x 150 bp sequencing of the libraries was performed on an Illumina HiSeq 2500. To increase sequence diversity, about 25-31% phiX was spiked into each library pool. The study's own analysis went as follows. The UMI-based MiGEC pipeline processed quality-filtered reads and removed over 75% of raw TCR sequences during error correction. IMGT germline references were used for alignment of VDJ genes, and clonotypes were defined by a unique CDR3 amino acid sequence together with V-J genes. VDJtools evaluated clonal expansion, Shannon diversity and CDR3 relatedness (CalcPairwiseDistances, ClusterSamples); CLCbio workbench built phylogenetic trees. Expanded clones were defined as having at least 8 unique UMIs, based on coefficient-of-variation modelling across technical triplicates. In-frame beta chains were kept once TCRdb had trimmed the public reads at Q25 with fastp and called clones with MiXCR. Under each unique CDR3 protein, matching rows form one entry showing the most common genes and DNA. For this entry, the V and J calls and clone size follow TCRdb and not the study's own pipeline. The sample table holds some 120,000 distinct CDR3 sequences, of which around 3% were seen once. The top ten clonotypes cover 1% to 1.5% of the sample.

The sample consisted of PBMCs. The chain was built from TRBV10-3 and TRBJ2-1, with 7 bases matching TRBD2. The TCR originated in a woman younger than 45 with multiple sclerosis. CDR3 region: CAIMGGSGSYNEQFF. The DNA sequence follows: TGTGCCATCATGGGCGGGAGTGGTTCCTACAATGAGCAGTTCTTC.